Each of the 7 T cell receptor beta chains below was sequenced from the same sample in a study of persistence of HIV-infected CD4 T cells. Lysates of CMV-infected fibroblasts at approximately 9.6 ug/mL stimulated these cells. Sorted nonresponding memory CD4+ T cells were CD40L-negative, CD69-negative, CD45RO-high. The immunoSEQ assay was version 4, run in survey mode. Sequenced by immunoSEQ multiplex PCR; TCRdb stores in-frame clones only, minus some. The sample records tens of thousands of clones, more than 70% being singletons. Antigens for these TCRs are unknown. The sequencing here drew on CD4+ T cells sorted from PBMCs after approximately 19-hour stimulation, taken from a patient who received antiretroviral therapy. The receptors were sampled from an adult man with HIV who was CMV-seropositive.

This chain connects TRBV5-6 to TRBJ1-2, with TRBD1 matching 10 bases. Germline CDR1 reads SGHDT; CDR2 reads YYEEEE. The trim removed 4 bases at V and 3 bases at J, leaving 18 bases unmatched. The CDR3 contains 19 residues. In nucleotides, the CDR3 is TGTGCCAGCAGCCCCCTCCGTTCAACCGGGACAGGGGTTGACTATGGCTACACCTTC. Encoded protein: CASSPLRSTGTGVDYGYTF.

The chain uses TRBV5-1 and TRBJ2-1, with D perhaps assigned TRBD1 or TRBD2 (5 bases each). CDR3 length: 16 amino acids. From germline, CDR1 is SGHRS and CDR2 YFSETQ. V was trimmed by 0 bases and J by 5 bases, leaving 15 bases between them. CDR3 residues: CASSLGDGRENNEQFF. The DNA of the CDR3 is TGCGCCAGCAGCTTGGGGGACGGCAGGGAGAACAATGAGCAGTTCTTC. Using reference TRBV5-1 and TRBJ2-1 for the parts outside the CDR3, the full variable domain is KAGVTQTPRYLIKTRGQQVTLSCSPISGHRSVSWYQQTPGQGLQFLFEYFSETQRNKGNFPGRFSGRQFSNSRSEMNVSTLELGDSALYLCASSLGDGRENNEQFFGPGTRLTVL.

The rearrangement uses TRBV5-1 and TRBJ1-1; 7 nucleotides line up with TRBD1. The CDR3 is 16 amino acids. V trimming: 0 bases; J trimming: 0 bases; junction bases outside the gene matches: 5. CDR1 is SGHRS, CDR2 YFSETQ, per germline. The DNA of the CDR3 is TGCGCCAGCAGCTTGGGAGGGGACAGAATGAACACTGAAGCTTTCTTT. Amino acids: CASSLGGDRMNTEAFF.

The V call is TRBV27, the J call TRBJ1-6; D unresolved. Germline values: CDR1 MNHEY, CDR2 SMNVEV (reference sequence). This CDR3 has 18 amino acids. Trimming took 3 bases from V and 0 from J, leaving 15 bases between them. The CDR3 sequence is CASSFGVAGISYNSPLHF. The CDR3, as DNA: TGTGCCAGCAGTTTTGGGGTAGCGGGGATCTCCTATAATTCACCCCTCCACTTT.

This chain connects TRBV19 to TRBJ2-1, with 8 bases aligning to TRBD1. CDR3 length: 14 amino acids. Germline loops: CDR1 LNHDA, CDR2 SQIVND (reference sequence). The V gene end was trimmed by 7 bases and the J gene end by 2 bases; junction bases not matched to a gene: 4. For the CDR3, the DNA is TGTGCCAGTATAGAGACAGGGGCCTACAATGAGCAGTTCTTC. It translates to CASIETGAYNEQFF.

This clone was counted a single time. CDR3 in amino acids: CATSDPEYSTDTQYF. CDR3 DNA sequence: TGTGCCACCAGTGATCCAGAGTATAGCACAGATACGCAGTATTTT. This rearrangement joins TRBV24-1 to TRBJ2-3; D gene uncertain. V lost 3 bases and J 0 bases, leaving 9 bases between the germline ends. The CDR3 has 15 amino acids. Per the germline V gene, CDR1 is KGHDR and CDR2 is SFDVKD.

The chain has TRBV5-1 and TRBJ2-7; TRBD1 matches at 11 bases. Trimming removed 3 bases from V and 4 bases from J; junction bases left unmatched: 9. This CDR3 region has 16 residues. CDR1 and CDR2 (germline): SGHRS, YFSETQ. This CDR3 is CASSSRTGGKSYEQYF. The DNA of the CDR3 is TGCGCCAGCAGCTCTCGGACAGGGGGCAAATCTTACGAGCAGTACTTC.